The rows below give T cell receptor beta chains drawn from one sample of a study of blood T cell repertoires in COVID-19. Method: immunoSEQ multiplex PCR; TCRdb's copy keeps in-frame clones and lacks some. The sample comprises roughly 380,000 clones, around 87% of which are singletons, and 1% to 1.5% rests with the top ten. Source material: PBMCs or T cells enriched from blood (not recorded which). The receptors stem from a man aged 30 to 45 who had recovered from COVID-19. Both conserved end residues are part of each CDR3. D genes are given only for firm matches. Only part of the rows carry a size: once, few, many, or a class if the clone is expanded.

V	D	size	J	length	CDR3	DNA
TRBV6-5	TRBD1	-	TRBJ2-7	13	CASEKIRGREQYF	TGTGCCAGCGAAAAAATCAGGGGGCGCGAGCAGTACTTC
TRBV29-1	-	-	TRBJ1-4	13	CSVRDTTNEKLFF	TGCAGCGTCCGGGACACGACTAATGAAAAACTGTTTTTT
TRBV19	-	few	TRBJ1-3	15	CASARGGSIGNTIYF	TGTGCCAGTGCCCGGGGGGGTAGTATTGGAAACACCATATATTTT
TRBV5-4	-	-	TRBJ1-1	14	CASSLGGGASEAFF	TGTGCCAGCAGCTTGGGGGGCGGGGCCTCGGAAGCTTTCTTT
TRBV10-3	-	-	TRBJ1-2	12	CAISEDSLGYTF	TGTGCCATCAGTGAGGACTCCCTGGGCTACACCTTC
TRBV18	-	-	TRBJ1-5	16	CASSPRGQLSNQPQHF	TGTGCCAGCTCACCTAGAGGACAACTTAGCAATCAGCCCCAGCATTTT
TRBV15	TRBD1	-	TRBJ2-5	12	CATSQGTGAQYF	TGTGCCACCAGCCAGGGTACAGGGGCCCAATACTTC
TRBV6-1	-	-	TRBJ1-2	15	CASSEAPALSYGYTF	TGTGCCAGCAGTGAAGCGCCAGCGTTATCCTATGGCTACACCTTC
TRBV14	TRBD1	-	TRBJ2-7	15	CASSQPGDRPYEQYF	TGTGCCAGCAGCCAACCGGGGGACAGGCCCTACGAGCAGTACTTC
TRBV6-5	-	-	TRBJ1-1	14	CASSRLAGNTEAFF	TGTGCCAGCAGCCGCCTGGCAGGGAATACTGAAGCTTTCTTT
TRBV2	-	-	TRBJ2-5	16	CASSEALSQGFQTQYF	TGTGCCAGCAGTGAAGCATTGTCCCAGGGCTTTCAGACCCAGTACTTC
TRBV2	-	-	TRBJ2-7	11	CASSEYYEQYF	TGTGCCAGCAGTGAATACTACGAGCAGTACTTC
TRBV27	TRBD1	-	TRBJ1-2	15	CASSLSLTGNYGYTF	TGTGCCAGCAGTTTATCCCTGACAGGGAACTATGGCTACACCTTC
TRBV11-2	-	-	TRBJ2-7	13	CASSLDRVYEQYF	TGTGCCAGCAGCTTAGACAGGGTTTACGAGCAGTACTTC
TRBV10-3	-	few	TRBJ1-1	13	CAISDTGISEAFF	TGTGCCATCAGTGACACAGGGATCTCCGAAGCTTTCTTT
TRBV6-5	-	-	TRBJ2-7	12	CASSYPTYEQYF	TGTGCCAGCAGTTACCCAACCTACGAGCAGTACTTC
TRBV27	-	-	TRBJ2-2	14	CASRSISVTGELFF	TGTGCCAGCAGGTCAATTTCGGTCACCGGGGAGCTGTTTTTT
TRBV5-1	TRBD1	-	TRBJ1-5	13	CASRTGDNQPQHF	TGCGCCAGCCGGACAGGGGATAATCAGCCCCAGCATTTT
TRBV4-2	-	-	TRBJ2-7	16	CASSQDFRGGADEQYF	TGTGCCAGCAGCCAAGATTTTCGAGGGGGGGCCGACGAGCAGTACTTC
TRBV6-2/TRBV6-3	-	-	TRBJ2-4	20	CASSADGGVVLLLAKNIQYF	TGTGCCAGCAGTGCCGACGGAGGAGTCGTTTTACTGCTAGCCAAAAACATTCAGTACTTC
TRBV9	-	-	TRBJ1-6	14	CASSVGGRNSPLHF	TGTGCCAGCAGCGTAGGAGGGAGGAATTCACCCCTCCACTTT
TRBV19	-	-	TRBJ1-2	16	CASSFQGNPRGYGYTF	TGTGCCAGTAGCTTCCAAGGAAACCCTCGGGGCTATGGCTACACCTTC
TRBV12-5	TRBD2	-	TRBJ2-5	14	CASAESGGGKTQYF	TGTGCTAGTGCCGAGAGCGGGGGGGGTAAGACCCAGTACTTC
TRBV7-3	-	-	TRBJ1-2	13	CASSQGQLYGYTF	TGTGCCAGCAGCCAAGGACAGCTCTATGGCTACACCTTC
TRBV30	-	-	TRBJ1-1	14	CAWTLELMNTEAFF	TGTGCCTGGACCCTAGAACTTATGAACACTGAAGCTTTCTTT
TRBV5-1	TRBD1	-	TRBJ1-5	15	CASSLQGDGNQPQHF	TGCGCCAGCTCGCTACAGGGGGATGGCAATCAGCCCCAGCATTTT
TRBV7-2	-	-	TRBJ2-5	14	CASSLWRDQETQYF	TGTGCCAGCAGCTTATGGCGGGACCAAGAGACCCAGTACTTC
TRBV5-4	-	-	TRBJ2-5	14	CASSFGPGKETQYF	TGTGCCAGCAGCTTCGGTCCAGGGAAAGAGACCCAGTACTTC